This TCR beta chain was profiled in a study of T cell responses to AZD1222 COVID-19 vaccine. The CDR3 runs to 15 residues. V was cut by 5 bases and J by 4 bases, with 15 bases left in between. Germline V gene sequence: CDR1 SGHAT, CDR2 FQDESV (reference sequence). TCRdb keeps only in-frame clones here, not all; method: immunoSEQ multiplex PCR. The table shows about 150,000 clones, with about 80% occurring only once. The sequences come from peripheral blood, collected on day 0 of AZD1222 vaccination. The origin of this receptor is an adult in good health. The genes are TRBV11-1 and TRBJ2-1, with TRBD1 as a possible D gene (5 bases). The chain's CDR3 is CASSPQGPRYNEQFF. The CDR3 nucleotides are TGTGCCAGCAGCCCTCAGGGTCCCCGGTACAATGAGCAGTTCTTC.